This T cell receptor beta chain was identified during a study of multiple sclerosis patients with progressive multifocal leukoencephalopathy. The study, taken as a whole, reports: Most PML patients had lower entropy, suggesting less diverse TRB repertoires.

Time point in this sample: before natalizumab initiation. Concerning this clone itself: Its antigen is still unknown.

Using immunoSEQ multiplex PCR, the repertoire was profiled, and TCRdb retains in-frame clones only, with some absent. The sample has more than 25,000 clones, approximately 90% seen once. Germline V gives CDR1 SGHTA, CDR2 FQGNSA. The CDR3 covers 16 residues. V shed 5 bases and J shed 4 bases, with 18 bases lying between them. The chain uses TRBV7-2 and TRBJ1-5; D is perhaps TRBD1 (6 bases). This sequence was found in a human donor with multiple sclerosis. Sequencing was carried out using PBMCs. The DNA of the CDR3 is TGTGCCAGCAGCAAATTACAGGGTGCACATAATCAGCCCCAGCATTTT. Protein: CASSKLQGAHNQPQHF.